The 18 T cell receptor beta chains below were found in one sample sequenced in a study of blood T cells in healthy people across ages. For the second PCR, which ran for roughly 7 to 11 cycles, a sample-barcoded 5' primer and a J-beta primer mix were used. Via MiXCR, TCRdb re-called the 5' RACE reads, giving one row per CDR3 protein. The data show under 850,000 distinct CDR3 sequences, 35% to 40% seen once. Sequenced material: blood. These receptors all come from a man aged 18 to 30 in good health.

In this sample, this clonotype turned up a few times. J is TRBJ1-1 and V is TRBV4-3; D not resolved. In germline, CDR1 is LGHNA, CDR2 YSLEER. The CDR3 consists of 15 residues. V was pared by 0 bases and J by 2 bases, with 10 bases between. CDR3 amino acids: CASSQELGFNTEAFF. As DNA, the CDR3 is TGCGCCAGCAGCCAAGAACTTGGCTTTAACACTGAAGCTTTCTTT.

This clonotype was found many times. The rearrangement uses TRBV12-3 or TRBV12-4 and TRBJ2-7; D is possibly TRBD1 or TRBD2 (5 bases each). The CDR3 consists of 15 residues. The ends were cut back, 1 base at V and 0 bases at J, with 10 bases in the middle. DNA of the CDR3: TGTGCCAGCAGTTTAGGGGCAGGGAGCTCCTACGAGCAGTACTTC. Protein: CASSLGAGSSYEQYF.

This chain connects TRBV12-3 or TRBV12-4 to TRBJ2-5, with D perhaps TRBD1 or TRBD2 (5 bases each). CDR3 length: 14 amino acids. Trimming removed 5 bases from V and 4 bases from J, with 14 bases in between. The CDR3 region has the DNA TGTGCCAGCAGTCCTCCGGGACGCGCAGAGACCCAGTACTTC. It is translated as CASSPPGRAETQYF.

V is TRBV29-1 and J is TRBJ1-1; TRBD1 matches 8 bases. The CDR3 spans 12 residues. The J segment lost 7 bases and the V segment lost 5 bases, leaving 6 bases of the junction unmatched. The V gene's germline CDR1 is SQVTM and CDR2 ANQGSEA. CDR3 coding DNA: TGCAGCGTTTCCCAGGGGGCTTTTGAAGCTTTCTTT. It is translated as CSVSQGAFEAFF.

In its sample, this clonotype was seen a few times. V and J are TRBV2 and TRBJ1-2; 9 bases agree with TRBD1. Germline V gives CDR1 SNHLY, CDR2 FYNNEI. This CDR3 comprises 14 residues. Trimming at V came to 10 bases and at J to 5 bases, leaving 11 bases not matched to a gene. The CDR3 nucleotides read TGTGCCACCGGGACAGGGTTTCGGGAGTATGGCTACACCTTC. Amino acids: CATGTGFREYGYTF.

This sequence joins TRBV7-2 and TRBJ2-1, with D maybe TRBD1 (6 bases). Per germline, CDR1 SGHTA and CDR2 FQGNSA. This CDR3 is built from 17 residues. V lost 4 bases, J lost 4 bases, and 20 bases lay in between. CDR3 nucleotides: TGTGCCAGCAGCTCCTTTAGTGGGACAAGTAGATACAATGAGCAGTTCTTC. This gives the protein CASSSFSGTSRYNEQFF.

CDR3 nucleotide sequence: TGTGCCAGCAGTTTAAGTCCTAGCGGGGCATATGAGCAGTACTTC. This codes for CASSLSPSGAYEQYF. The V call is TRBV12-3 or TRBV12-4, the J call TRBJ2-7, with TRBD2 identical over 9 bases. Unmatched junction bases numbered 9, after V lost 2 bases and J lost 7 bases. This CDR3 is 15 amino acids long.

The chain recombines TRBV2 with TRBJ1-2; a weak D match, TRBD1 (5 bases). The CDR3 totals 14 residues. From germline, CDR1 is SNHLY and CDR2 FYNNEI. V was trimmed by 6 bases and J by 5 bases, leaving 16 bases between them. In nucleotides, the CDR3 is TGTGCCAGCAGCGCACCGACAGTCCTTTATGGCTACACCTTC. The encoded protein is CASSAPTVLYGYTF.

This chain joins TRBV6-2 or TRBV6-3 and TRBJ2-7, with D tentatively TRBD1 (6 bases). The CDR3 is 14 residues long. Germline values: CDR1 MNHEY, CDR2 SVGEGT. V shed 6 bases and J shed 1 base, with 13 bases lying between them. CDR3 amino acids: CASSSGVYSYEQYF. The DNA for the CDR3 is TGTGCCAGCAGCTCAGGGGTGTATTCCTACGAGCAGTACTTC.

This clonotype was observed at least ten times. The chain is built from TRBV7-9 and TRBJ2-1; D possibly corresponds to TRBD1 (6 bases). The germline CDR1 and CDR2 sequences are SEHNR and FQNEAQ (reference sequence). The CDR3 is made up of 14 amino acids. The V end was cut by 7 bases, the J end by 3 bases, with 13 bases between. The CDR3 reads CASTHRDVYNEQFF. CDR3 nucleotides: TGTGCCAGCACCCACAGGGACGTCTACAATGAGCAGTTCTTC.

Of note for this clonotype: Since a much larger clone is just one base distant, this may be a read error. CDR3 DNA: TGTACCAGCAGCCAAGAGTGGGGGGCCCAAGAGACCCAGTACTTC. Protein: CTSSQEWGAQETQYF. The chain links TRBV4-2 to TRBJ2-5, with D perhaps being TRBD1 or TRBD2 (6 bases each). Germline loops: CDR1 LGHNA, CDR2 YNFKEQ. This CDR3 region has 15 residues.

The rearrangement joins TRBV5-1 to TRBJ2-1, with D possibly being TRBD1 (5 bases). Trimming took off 4 bases at V and 5 bases at J, with 16 bases between the two ends. Per germline, CDR1 SGHRS and CDR2 YFSETQ. CDR3 length: 15 amino acids. The CDR3 coding sequence is TGCGCCAGCAGCCACGAAGGGGTACCCCACAATGAGCAGTTCTTC. It codes for CASSHEGVPHNEQFF. Complete variable domain (other parts from reference TRBV5-1 and TRBJ2-1): KAGVTQTPRYLIKTRGQQVTLSCSPISGHRSVSWYQQTPGQGLQFLFEYFSETQRNKGNFPGRFSGRQFSNSRSEMNVSTLELGDSALYLCASSHEGVPHNEQFFGPGTRLTVL.

The table lists this clonotype with a few counts. This chain uses TRBV4-1 with TRBJ1-5; D remains unclear. This CDR3 has 14 residues. The germline V and J ends were trimmed by 4 bases and 0 bases, with 7 bases remaining between them. The V gene's germline CDR1 is MGHRA and CDR2 YSYEKL. CDR3 DNA sequence: TGCGCCAGCAGCCGGTCTCCTAGCAATCAGCCCCAGCATTTT. The encoded protein is CASSRSPSNQPQHF.

This clonotype was found a few times. The V gene is TRBV20-1, the J gene TRBJ2-1, with 13 bases identical to TRBD2. This CDR3 has 14 residues. The V segment lost 5 bases and the J segment 9 bases; nucleotides outside the gene matches: 7. The germline gives CDR1 DFQATT, CDR2 SNEGSKA (reference sequence). The CDR3 here is CSASPTSGGFEQFF. CDR3 sequence (DNA): TGCAGTGCTTCCCCGACTAGCGGGGGGTTTGAGCAGTTCTTC.

There are a few counts of this clonotype. V and J are TRBV6-5 and TRBJ1-6; D not resolved. Deletions cut 6 bases from V and 7 bases from J, with 10 bases between. CDR1 and CDR2 (germline): MNHEY, SVGAGI. CDR3 size: 13 residues. CDR3 protein: CASRRTENSPLHF. For the CDR3, the DNA is TGTGCCAGCAGAAGGACCGAGAATTCACCCCTCCACTTT.

This clonotype was seen repeatedly, ten times or more. The chain is built from TRBV6-1 and TRBJ1-4, with 9 bases identical to TRBD1. CDR1 and CDR2 (germline): MNHNS, SASEGT. V lost 5 bases, J lost 7 bases, and 5 bases stayed unmatched. This CDR3 is built from 14 residues. Here the CDR3 reads CASSRDRVGEKLFF. In DNA, the CDR3 is TGTGCCAGCAGTCGGGACAGGGTCGGTGAAAAACTGTTTTTT.

This clonotype was seen many times. The rearrangement links TRBV3-1 to TRBJ2-1, with D unclear. Germline CDR1 is LGHDT and CDR2 is YNNKEL (reference sequence). Trimming stripped 5 bases from V and 8 bases from J, with 13 bases between. The CDR3 consists of 13 residues. This CDR3 is CASSTTWVDEQFF. DNA for the CDR3: TGTGCCAGCAGCACGACCTGGGTCGATGAGCAGTTCTTC.

The rearrangement uses TRBV18 and TRBJ1-4, with 9 positions matching TRBD1. The CDR3 loop spans 16 amino acids. The germline V gene encodes CDR1 KGHSH and CDR2 LQKENI. V lost 4 bases to trimming and J lost 8 bases; unmatched junction nucleotides: 11. The CDR3, as DNA: TGTGCCAGCTCACTCACACTACAGGGGGCGCAGGAAAAACTGTTTTTT. Translated: CASSLTLQGAQEKLFF.